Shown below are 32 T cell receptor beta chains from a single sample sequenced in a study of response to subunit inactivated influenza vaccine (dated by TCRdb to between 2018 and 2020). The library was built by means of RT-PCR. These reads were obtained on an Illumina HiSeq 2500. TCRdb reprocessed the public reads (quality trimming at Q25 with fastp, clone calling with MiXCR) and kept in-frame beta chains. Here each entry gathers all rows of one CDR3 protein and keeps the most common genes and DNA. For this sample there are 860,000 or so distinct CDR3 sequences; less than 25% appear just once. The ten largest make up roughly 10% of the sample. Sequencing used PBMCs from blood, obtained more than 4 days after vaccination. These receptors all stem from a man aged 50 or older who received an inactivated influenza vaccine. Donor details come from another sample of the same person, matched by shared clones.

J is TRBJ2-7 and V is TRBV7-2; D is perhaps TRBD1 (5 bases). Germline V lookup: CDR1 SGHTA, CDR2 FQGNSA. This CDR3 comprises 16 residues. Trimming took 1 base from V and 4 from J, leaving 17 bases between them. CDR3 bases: TGTGCCAGCAGCTTAGGAGGATCCCTGGCAGGGTACGAGCAGTACTTC. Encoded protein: CASSLGGSLAGYEQYF.

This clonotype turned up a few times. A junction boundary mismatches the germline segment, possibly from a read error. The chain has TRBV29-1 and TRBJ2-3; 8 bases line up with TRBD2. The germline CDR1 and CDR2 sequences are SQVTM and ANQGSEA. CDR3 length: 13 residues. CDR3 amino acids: CSVEAGVKDTQYF. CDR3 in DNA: TGCAGCGTGGAAGCGGGGGTGAAAGATACGCAGTATTTT.

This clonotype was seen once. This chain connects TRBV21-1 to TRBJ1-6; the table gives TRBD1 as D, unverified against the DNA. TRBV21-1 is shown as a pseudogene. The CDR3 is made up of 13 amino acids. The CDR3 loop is CASSSGANSPLHF. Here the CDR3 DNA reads TGTGCCAGCAGTTCAGGGGCGAATTCACCCCTCCACTTT.

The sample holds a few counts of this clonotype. CDR3 sequence (DNA): TGTGCCACCAGCAGCCTCCGGGGACTGCAGATCTACGAGCAGTACTTC. This encodes CATSSLRGLQIYEQYF. The chain uses TRBV15 and TRBJ2-7; possibly TRBD2 for D (6 bases). The CDR3 has 16 residues. Germline-derived CDR1 and CDR2 are LNHNV and YYDKDF (reference sequence). V was shortened by 3 bases and J by 3 bases, with 18 bases between the two germline ends.

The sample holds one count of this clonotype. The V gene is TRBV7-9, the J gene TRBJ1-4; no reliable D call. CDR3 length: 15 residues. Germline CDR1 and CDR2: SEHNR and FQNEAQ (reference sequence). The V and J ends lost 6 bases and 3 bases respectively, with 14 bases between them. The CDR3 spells CASSLMGYANEKLFF. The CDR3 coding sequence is TGTGCCAGCAGTTTAATGGGGTATGCTAATGAAAAACTGTTTTTT.

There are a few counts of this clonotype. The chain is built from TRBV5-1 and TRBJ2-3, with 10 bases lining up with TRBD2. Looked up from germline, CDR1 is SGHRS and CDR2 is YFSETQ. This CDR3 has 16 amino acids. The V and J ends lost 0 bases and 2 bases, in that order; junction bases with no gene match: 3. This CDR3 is CASSLALAGDTDTQYF. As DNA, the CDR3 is TGCGCCAGCAGCTTGGCTCTAGCGGGGGACACAGATACGCAGTATTTT.

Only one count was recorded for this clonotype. CDR3 in DNA: TGTGCCAGTAGTATAGGTGGTGGGCGTACTGAGCAGTTCTTC. Protein product: CASSIGGGRTEQFF. J is TRBJ2-1 and V is TRBV19; D gene uncertain. This CDR3 has 14 amino acids. Germline lookup yields CDR1 LNHDA and CDR2 SQIVND (reference sequence). Between the trimmed V and J ends, which lost 1 base and 9 bases, there was a span of 13 bases.

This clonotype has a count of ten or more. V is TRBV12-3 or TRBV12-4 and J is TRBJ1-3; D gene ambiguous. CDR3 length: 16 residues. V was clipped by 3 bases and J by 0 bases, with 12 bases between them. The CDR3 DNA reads TGTGCCAGCAGTTTTAGGAGACCGAACTCTGGAAACACCATATATTTT. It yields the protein CASSFRRPNSGNTIYF.

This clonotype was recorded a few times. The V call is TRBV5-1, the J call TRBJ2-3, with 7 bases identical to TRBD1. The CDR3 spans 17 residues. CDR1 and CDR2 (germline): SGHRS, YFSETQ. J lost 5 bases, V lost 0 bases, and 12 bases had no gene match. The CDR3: CASSLEGQPYLGDTQYF. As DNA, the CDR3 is TGCGCCAGCAGCTTGGAGGGACAGCCTTACCTAGGAGATACGCAGTATTTT.

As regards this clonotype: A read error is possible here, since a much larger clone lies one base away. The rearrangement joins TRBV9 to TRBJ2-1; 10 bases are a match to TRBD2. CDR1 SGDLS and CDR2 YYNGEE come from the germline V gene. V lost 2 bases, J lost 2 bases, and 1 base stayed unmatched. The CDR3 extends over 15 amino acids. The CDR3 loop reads CASSVSGRPYNEQFF. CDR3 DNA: TGTGCCAGCAGCGTTAGCGGGAGGCCCTACAATGAGCAGTTCTTC.

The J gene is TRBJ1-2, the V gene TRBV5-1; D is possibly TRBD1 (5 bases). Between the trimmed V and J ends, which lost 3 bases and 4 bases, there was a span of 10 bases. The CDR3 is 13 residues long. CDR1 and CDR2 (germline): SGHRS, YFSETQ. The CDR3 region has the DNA TGCGCCAGCAGCTCGGGACCGCTCTATGGCTACACCTTC. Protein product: CASSSGPLYGYTF.

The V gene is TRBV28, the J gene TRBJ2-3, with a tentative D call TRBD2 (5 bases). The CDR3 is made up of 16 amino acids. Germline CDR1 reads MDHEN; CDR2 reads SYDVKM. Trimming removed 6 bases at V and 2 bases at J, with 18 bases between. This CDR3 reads CASSYVILRATDTQYF. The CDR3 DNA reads TGTGCCAGCAGCTACGTTATCCTGCGGGCCACAGATACGCAGTATTTT.

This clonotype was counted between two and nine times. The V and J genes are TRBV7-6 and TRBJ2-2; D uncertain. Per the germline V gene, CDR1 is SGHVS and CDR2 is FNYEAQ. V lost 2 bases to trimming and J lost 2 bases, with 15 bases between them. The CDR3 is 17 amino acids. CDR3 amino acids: CASSLRPQVGNTGELFF. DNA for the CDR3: TGTGCCAGCAGCTTACGACCCCAGGTGGGAAACACCGGGGAGCTGTTTTTT.

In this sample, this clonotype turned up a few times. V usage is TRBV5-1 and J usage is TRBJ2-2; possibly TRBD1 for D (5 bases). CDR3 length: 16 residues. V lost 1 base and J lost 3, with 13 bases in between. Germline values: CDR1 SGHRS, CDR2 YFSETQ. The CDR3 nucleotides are TGCGCCAGCAGCTTGAGTACAGGCCCGGACACCGGGGAGCTGTTTTTT. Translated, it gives CASSLSTGPDTGELFF.

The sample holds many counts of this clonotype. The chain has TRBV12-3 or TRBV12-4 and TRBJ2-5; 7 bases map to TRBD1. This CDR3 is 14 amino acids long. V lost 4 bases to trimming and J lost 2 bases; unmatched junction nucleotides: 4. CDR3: CASSSRGQQETQYF. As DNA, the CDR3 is TGTGCCAGCAGTTCCCGGGGACAGCAAGAGACCCAGTACTTC.

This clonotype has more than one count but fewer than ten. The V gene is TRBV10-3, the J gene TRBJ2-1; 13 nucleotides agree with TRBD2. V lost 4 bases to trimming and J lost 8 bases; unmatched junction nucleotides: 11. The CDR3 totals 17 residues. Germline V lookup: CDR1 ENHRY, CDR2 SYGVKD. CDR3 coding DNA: TGTGCCATCAGTGGTAGGACTAGCGGGAGTTTCATGGATGAGCAGTTCTTC. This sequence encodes CAISGRTSGSFMDEQFF.

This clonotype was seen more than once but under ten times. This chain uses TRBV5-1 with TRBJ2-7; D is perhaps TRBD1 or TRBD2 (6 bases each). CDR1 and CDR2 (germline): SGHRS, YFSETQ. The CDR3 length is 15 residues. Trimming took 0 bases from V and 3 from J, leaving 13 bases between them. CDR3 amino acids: CASSLVGGPDYEQYF. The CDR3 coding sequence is TGCGCCAGCAGCTTGGTCGGGGGCCCCGACTACGAGCAGTACTTC. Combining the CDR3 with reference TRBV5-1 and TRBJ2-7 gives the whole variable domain KAGVTQTPRYLIKTRGQQVTLSCSPISGHRSVSWYQQTPGQGLQFLFEYFSETQRNKGNFPGRFSGRQFSNSRSEMNVSTLELGDSALYLCASSLVGGPDYEQYFGPGTRLTVT.

The CDR3 bases are TGTGCCAGCAGCTTAGACTCAGATAGTAGGAAGCCCCAGCATTTT. It codes for CASSLDSDSRKPQHF. The V and J genes are TRBV7-8 and TRBJ1-5, with D uncertain. Trimming removed 1 base at V and 8 bases at J, with 15 bases between. CDR1 and CDR2 from the germline V gene are SGHVS and FQNEAQ. The CDR3 consists of 15 residues.

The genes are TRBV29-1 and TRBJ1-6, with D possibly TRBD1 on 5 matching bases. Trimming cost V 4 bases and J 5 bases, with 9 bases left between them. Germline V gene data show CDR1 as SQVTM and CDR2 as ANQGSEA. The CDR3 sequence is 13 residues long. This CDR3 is CSVGDRNNSPLHF. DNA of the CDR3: TGCAGCGTTGGGGACCGAAATAATTCACCCCTCCACTTT. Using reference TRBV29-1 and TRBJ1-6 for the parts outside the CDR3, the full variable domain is SAVISQKPSRDICQRGTSLTIQCQVDSQVTMMFWYRQQPGQSLTLIATANQGSEATYESGFVIDKFPISRPNLTFSTLTVSNMSPEDSSIYLCSVGDRNNSPLHFGNGTRLTVT.

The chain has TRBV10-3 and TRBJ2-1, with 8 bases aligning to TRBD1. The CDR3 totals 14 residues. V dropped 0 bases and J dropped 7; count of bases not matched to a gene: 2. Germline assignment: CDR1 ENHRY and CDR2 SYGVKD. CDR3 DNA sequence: TGTGCCATCAGTGAGTCGACAGGGGTGAATGAGCAGTTCTTC. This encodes CAISESTGVNEQFF.

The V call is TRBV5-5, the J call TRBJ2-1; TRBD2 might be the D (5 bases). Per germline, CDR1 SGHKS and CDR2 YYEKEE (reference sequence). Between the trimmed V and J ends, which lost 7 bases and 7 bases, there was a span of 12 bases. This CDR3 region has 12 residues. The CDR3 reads CASGEGTNEQFF. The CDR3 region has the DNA TGTGCCAGCGGCGAGGGAACAAATGAGCAGTTCTTC.

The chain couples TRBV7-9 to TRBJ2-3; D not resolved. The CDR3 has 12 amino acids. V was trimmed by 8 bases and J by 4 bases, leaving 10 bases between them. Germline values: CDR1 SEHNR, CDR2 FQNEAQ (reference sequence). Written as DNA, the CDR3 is TGTGCCAGCGGAGTAAACGCAGATACGCAGTATTTT. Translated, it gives CASGVNADTQYF.

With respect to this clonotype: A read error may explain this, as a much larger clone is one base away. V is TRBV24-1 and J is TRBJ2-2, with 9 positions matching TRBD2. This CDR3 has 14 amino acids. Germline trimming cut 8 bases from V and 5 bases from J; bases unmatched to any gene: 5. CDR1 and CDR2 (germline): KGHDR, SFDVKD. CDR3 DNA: TGTGCCACCACAGGGACTAGCCCAACCGGGGAGCTGTTTTTT. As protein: CATTGTSPTGELFF.

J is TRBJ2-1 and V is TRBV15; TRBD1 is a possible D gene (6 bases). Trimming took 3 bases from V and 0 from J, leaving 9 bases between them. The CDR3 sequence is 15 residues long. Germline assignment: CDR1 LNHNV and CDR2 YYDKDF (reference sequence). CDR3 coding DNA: TGTGCCACCAGCAGGTCAGGGGCCTCCTACAATGAGCAGTTCTTC. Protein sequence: CATSRSGASYNEQFF. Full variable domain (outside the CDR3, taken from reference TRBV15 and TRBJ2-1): DAMVIQNPRYQVTQFGKPVTLSCSQTLNHNVMYWYQQKSSQAPKLLFHYYDKDFNNEADTPDNFQSRRPNTSFCFLDIRSPGLGDTAMYLCATSRSGASYNEQFFGPGTRLTVL.

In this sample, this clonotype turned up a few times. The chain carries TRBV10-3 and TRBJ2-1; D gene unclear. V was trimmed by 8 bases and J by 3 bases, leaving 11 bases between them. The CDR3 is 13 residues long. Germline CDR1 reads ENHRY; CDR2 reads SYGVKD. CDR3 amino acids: CAIGDSNYNEQFF. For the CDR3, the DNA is TGTGCCATCGGAGACTCCAACTACAATGAGCAGTTCTTC.

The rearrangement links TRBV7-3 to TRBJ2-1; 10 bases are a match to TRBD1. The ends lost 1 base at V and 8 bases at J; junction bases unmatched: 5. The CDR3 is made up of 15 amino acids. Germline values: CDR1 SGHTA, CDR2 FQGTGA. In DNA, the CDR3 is TGTGCCAGCAGCTTAAATGGACAGGGGGGCGATGAGCAGTTCTTC. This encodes CASSLNGQGGDEQFF. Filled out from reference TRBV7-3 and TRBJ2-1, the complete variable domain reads GAGVSQTPSNKVTEKGKYVELRCDPISGHTALYWYRQSLGQGPEFLIYFQGTGAADDSGLPNDRFFAVRPEGSVSTLKIQRTERGDSAVYLCASSLNGQGGDEQFFGPGTRLTVL.

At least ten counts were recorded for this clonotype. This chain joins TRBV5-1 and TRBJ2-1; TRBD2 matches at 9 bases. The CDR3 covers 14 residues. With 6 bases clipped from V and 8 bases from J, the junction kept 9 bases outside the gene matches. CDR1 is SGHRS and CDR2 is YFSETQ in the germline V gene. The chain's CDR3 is CASKVGGRVDEQFF. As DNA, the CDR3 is TGCGCCAGCAAGGTCGGCGGGAGGGTCGATGAGCAGTTCTTC.

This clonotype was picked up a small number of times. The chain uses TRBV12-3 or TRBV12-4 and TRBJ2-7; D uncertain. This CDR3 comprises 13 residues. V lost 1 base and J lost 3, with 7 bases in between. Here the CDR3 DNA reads TGTGCCAGCAGTTTAGTCTGGGACTACGAGCAGTACTTC. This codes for CASSLVWDYEQYF.

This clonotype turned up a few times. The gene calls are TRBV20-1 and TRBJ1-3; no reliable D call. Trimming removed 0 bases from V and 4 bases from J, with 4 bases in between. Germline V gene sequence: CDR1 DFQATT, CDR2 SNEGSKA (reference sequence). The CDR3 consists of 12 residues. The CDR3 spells CSARDLGNTIYF. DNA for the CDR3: TGCAGTGCTAGAGATCTCGGAAACACCATATATTTT.

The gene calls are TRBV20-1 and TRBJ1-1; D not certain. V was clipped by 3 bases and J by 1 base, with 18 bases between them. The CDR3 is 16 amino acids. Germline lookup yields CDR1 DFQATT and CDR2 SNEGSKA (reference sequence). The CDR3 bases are TGCAGTGCTAGCCCCTTCGGACGGTCCCAGAACACTGAAGCTTTCTTT. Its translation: CSASPFGRSQNTEAFF.

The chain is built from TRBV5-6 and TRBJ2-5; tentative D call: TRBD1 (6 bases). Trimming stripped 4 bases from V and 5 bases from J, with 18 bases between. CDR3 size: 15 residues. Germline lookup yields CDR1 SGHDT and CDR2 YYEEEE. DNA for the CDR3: TGTGCCAGCAGCCGCGCCCGGGACATGGGGGAGACCCAGTACTTC. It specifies CASSRARDMGETQYF.

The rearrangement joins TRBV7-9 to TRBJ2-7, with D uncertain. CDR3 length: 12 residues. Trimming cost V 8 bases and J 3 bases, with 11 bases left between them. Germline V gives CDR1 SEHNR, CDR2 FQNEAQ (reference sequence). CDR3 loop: CASFRRYYEQYF. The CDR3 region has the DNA TGTGCCAGCTTCAGGCGGTACTACGAGCAGTACTTC.